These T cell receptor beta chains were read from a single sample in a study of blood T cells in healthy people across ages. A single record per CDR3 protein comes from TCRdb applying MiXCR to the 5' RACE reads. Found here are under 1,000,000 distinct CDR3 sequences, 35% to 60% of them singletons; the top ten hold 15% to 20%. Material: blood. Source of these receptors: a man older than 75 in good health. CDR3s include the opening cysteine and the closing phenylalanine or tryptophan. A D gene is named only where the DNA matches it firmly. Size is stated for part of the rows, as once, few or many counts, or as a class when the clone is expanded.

CDR3: CSALGLAGLNNEQFF
DNA: TGCAGTGCCCTAGGACTAGCGGGCCTCAACAATGAGCAGTTCTTC
D: TRBD2
length: 15
J: TRBJ2-1
size: many
V: TRBV20-1

CDR3: CASREAGVVETQYF
DNA: TGTGCCAGCAGGGAAGCGGGGGTAGTGGAGACCCAGTACTTC
D: TRBD2
length: 14
J: TRBJ2-5
size: few
V: TRBV12-3/TRBV12-4

CDR3: CAIRGSLEGGETQYF
DNA: TGTGCCATCAGGGGCTCCCTCGAGGGGGGGGAGACCCAGTACTTC
D: .
length: 15
J: TRBJ2-5
size: once
V: TRBV10-3

CDR3: CSASPPGRRETQYF
DNA: TGCAGTGCTAGCCCCCCGGGCCGCAGGGAGACCCAGTACTTC
D: .
length: 14
J: TRBJ2-5
size: few
V: TRBV20-1

CDR3: CASSKDGYSYEQYF
DNA: TGTGCCAGCAGTAAGGACGGGTACTCGTACGAGCAGTACTTC
D: .
length: 14
J: TRBJ2-7
size: few
V: TRBV9

CDR3: CASSSAPAGSYEQYF
DNA: TGTGCCAGCAGCTCGGCCCCAGCGGGATCCTACGAGCAGTACTTC
D: TRBD2
length: 15
J: TRBJ2-7
size: .
V: TRBV9

CDR3: CASSSPGTSATYEQYF
DNA: TGTGCCAGCAGTTCCCCCGGGACTAGCGCAACCTACGAGCAGTACTTC
D: TRBD2
length: 16
J: TRBJ2-7
size: .
V: TRBV28

CDR3: CASSSDLLRRPQHF
DNA: TGTGCCAGCAGCTCCGATCTCCTTAGGCGGCCCCAGCATTTT
D: .
length: 14
J: TRBJ1-5
size: .
V: TRBV7-8

CDR3: CASSVTPSASYEQYF
DNA: TGTGCCAGCAGTGTGACACCAAGCGCCTCCTACGAGCAGTACTTC
D: .
length: 15
J: TRBJ2-7
size: .
V: TRBV28

CDR3: CSGGLSSYEQYF
DNA: TGCAGCGGGGGGCTGTCCTCCTACGAGCAGTACTTC
D: .
length: 12
J: TRBJ2-7
size: few
V: TRBV29-1